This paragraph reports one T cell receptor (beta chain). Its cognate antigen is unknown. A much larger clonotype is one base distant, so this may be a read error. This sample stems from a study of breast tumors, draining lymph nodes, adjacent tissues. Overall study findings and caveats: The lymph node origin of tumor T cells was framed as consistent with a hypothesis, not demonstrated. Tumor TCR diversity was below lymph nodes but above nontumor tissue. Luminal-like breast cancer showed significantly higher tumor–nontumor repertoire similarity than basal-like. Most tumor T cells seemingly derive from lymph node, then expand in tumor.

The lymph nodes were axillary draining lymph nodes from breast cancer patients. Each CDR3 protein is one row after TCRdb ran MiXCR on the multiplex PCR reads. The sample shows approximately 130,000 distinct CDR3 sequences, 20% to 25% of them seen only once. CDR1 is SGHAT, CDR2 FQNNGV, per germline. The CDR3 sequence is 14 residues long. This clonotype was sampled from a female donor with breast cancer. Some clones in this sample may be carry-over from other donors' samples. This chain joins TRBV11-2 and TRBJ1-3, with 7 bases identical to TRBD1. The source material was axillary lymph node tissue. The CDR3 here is CASSPGQPGNTIHF. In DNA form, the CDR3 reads TGTGCCAGCAGCCCGGGACAGCCAGGAAACACCATACATTTT.